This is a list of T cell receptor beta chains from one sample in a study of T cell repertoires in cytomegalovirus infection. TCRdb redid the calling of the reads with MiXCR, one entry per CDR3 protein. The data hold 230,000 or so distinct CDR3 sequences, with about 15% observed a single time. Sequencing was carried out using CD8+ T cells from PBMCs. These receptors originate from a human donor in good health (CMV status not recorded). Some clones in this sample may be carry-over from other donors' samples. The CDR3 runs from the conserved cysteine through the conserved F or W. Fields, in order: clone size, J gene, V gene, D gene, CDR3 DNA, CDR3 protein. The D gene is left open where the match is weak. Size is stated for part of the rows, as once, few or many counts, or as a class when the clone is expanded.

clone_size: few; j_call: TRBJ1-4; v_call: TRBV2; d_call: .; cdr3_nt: TGTGCCAGCAGTGAGGGTACGGAAGGGCCTAATGAAAAACTGTTTTTT; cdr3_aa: CASSEGTEGPNEKLFF
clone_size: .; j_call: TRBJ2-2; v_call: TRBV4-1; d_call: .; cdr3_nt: TGCGCCAGCAGCCAAGTTTTGCGGACCACCGGGGAGCTGTTTTTT; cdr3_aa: CASSQVLRTTGELFF
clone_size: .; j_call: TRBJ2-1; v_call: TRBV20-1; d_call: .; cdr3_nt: TGCAGTGCTGTGGATTACTCCTACAATGAGCAGTTCTTC; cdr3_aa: CSAVDYSYNEQFF
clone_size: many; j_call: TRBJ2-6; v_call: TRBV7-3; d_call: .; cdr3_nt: TGTGCCAGCAGCTCCTACAGCTCTGGGGCCAACGTCCTGACTTTC; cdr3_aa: CASSSYSSGANVLTF
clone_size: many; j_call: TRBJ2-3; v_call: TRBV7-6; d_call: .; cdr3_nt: TGTGCCAGCAGCAGAATAGGGGCTAGCACAGATACGCAGTATTTT; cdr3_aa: CASSRIGASTDTQYF
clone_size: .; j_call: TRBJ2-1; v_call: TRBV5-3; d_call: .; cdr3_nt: TGTGCCAGCAGCGTAGAAGAGGGGATTGCAAATGAGCAGTTCTTC; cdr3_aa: CASSVEEGIANEQFF
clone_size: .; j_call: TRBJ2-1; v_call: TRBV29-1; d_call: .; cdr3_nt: TGCAGCGTTGAAAGGATGCTAGAGGAGCGCAATGAGCAGTTCTTC; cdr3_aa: CSVERMLEERNEQFF
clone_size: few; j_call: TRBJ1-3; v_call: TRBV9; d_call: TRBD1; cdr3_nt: TGTGCCAGCAGCCTCACCGGGACAGGGACCTTGGACACCATATATTTT; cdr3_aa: CASSLTGTGTLDTIYF
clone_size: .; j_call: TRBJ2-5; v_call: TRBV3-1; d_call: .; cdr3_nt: TGTGCCAGCAGCCAAGATTCCGAAGCTCGAGGGGGTGAAGAGACCCAGTACTTC; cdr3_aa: CASSQDSEARGGEETQYF
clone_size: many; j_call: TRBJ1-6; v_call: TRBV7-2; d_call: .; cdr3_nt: TGTGCCAGCAGTTCCCCAGTGGACTCCTATAATTCACCCCTCCACTTT; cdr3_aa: CASSSPVDSYNSPLHF
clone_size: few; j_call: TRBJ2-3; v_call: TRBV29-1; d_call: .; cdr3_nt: TGCAGCGTTGGAGGGGTGGGGGGGCCCCAAGATACGCAGTATTTT; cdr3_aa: CSVGGVGGPQDTQYF
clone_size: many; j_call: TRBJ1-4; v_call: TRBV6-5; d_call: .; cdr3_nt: TGTGCCAGCAGGCTAACAGGGATCGATGAAAAACTGTTTTTT; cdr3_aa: CASRLTGIDEKLFF
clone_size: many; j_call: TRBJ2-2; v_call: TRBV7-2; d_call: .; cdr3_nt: TGTGCCAGCAGCTTGGCCGGATCGAACACCGGGGAGCTGTTTTTT; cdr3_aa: CASSLAGSNTGELFF
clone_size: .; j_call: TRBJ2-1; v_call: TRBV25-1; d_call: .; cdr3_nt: TGTGCCAGCAGTGAACCAAACGGGGCTGAGCAGTTCTTC; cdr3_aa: CASSEPNGAEQFF
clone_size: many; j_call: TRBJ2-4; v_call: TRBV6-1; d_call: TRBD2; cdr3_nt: TGTGCCAGCAGTGAATCACCTAGCGGGGGGCCCTTGCCTGAGTACTTC; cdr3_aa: CASSESPSGGPLPEYF
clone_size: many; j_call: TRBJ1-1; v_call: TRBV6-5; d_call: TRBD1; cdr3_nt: TGTGCCAGCAGTTGGGACAGGGGGACTGAAGCTTTCTTT; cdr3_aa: CASSWDRGTEAFF
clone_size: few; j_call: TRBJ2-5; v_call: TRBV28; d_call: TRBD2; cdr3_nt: TGTGCCAGCAGTTTATGGGGGACTAGCGGGGAAGAGACCCAGTACTTC; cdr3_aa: CASSLWGTSGEETQYF
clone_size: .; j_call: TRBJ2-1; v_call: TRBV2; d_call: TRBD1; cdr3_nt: TGTGCCAGCAGTGGGCCGGGACAGGGGGCTATGTATGAGCAGTTCTTC; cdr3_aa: CASSGPGQGAMYEQFF
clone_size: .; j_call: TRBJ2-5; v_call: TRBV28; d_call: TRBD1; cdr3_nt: TGTGCCAGCACCTTCGACAGGGGGCTAAATCAAGAGACCCAGTACTTC; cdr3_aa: CASTFDRGLNQETQYF
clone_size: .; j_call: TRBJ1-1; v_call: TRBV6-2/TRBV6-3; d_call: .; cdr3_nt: TGTGCCAGCAGTTACGGGCCGGGGGTTGCTTTCTTT; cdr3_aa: CASSYGPGVAFF
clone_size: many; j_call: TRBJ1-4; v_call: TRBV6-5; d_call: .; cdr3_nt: TGTGCCAGCAGTTACTATCCTACAGGAGCAACTAATGAAAAACTGTTTTTT; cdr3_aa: CASSYYPTGATNEKLFF
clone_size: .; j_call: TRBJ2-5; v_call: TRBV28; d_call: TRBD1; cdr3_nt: TGTGCCAGCAGGGGATTTGGGACAGGGAGGAAAGAGACCCAGTACTTC; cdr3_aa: CASRGFGTGRKETQYF
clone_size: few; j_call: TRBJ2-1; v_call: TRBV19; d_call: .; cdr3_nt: TGTGCCAGTAGTATAGGTGGTAATGAGCAGTTCTTC; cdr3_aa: CASSIGGNEQFF
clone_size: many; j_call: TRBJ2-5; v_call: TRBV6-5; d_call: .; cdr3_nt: TGTGCCAGCAGCCCCATCGGTCGAGAGACCCAGTACTTC; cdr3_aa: CASSPIGRETQYF
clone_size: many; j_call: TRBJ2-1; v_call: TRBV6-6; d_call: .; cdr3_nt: TGTGCCAGCAGTTACTCTAATTCAGGAGGCAATGAGCAGTTCTTC; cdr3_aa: CASSYSNSGGNEQFF
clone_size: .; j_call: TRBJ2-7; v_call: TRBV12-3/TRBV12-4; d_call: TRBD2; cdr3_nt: TGTGCCAGCATTCACCTAGCGGGGGGGGGGCGCTACGAGCAGTACTTC; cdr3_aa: CASIHLAGGGRYEQYF
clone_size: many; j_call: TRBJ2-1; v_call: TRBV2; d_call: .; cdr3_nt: TGTGCCAGCAGTGATACGGGTTACAATGAGCAGTTCTTC; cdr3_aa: CASSDTGYNEQFF
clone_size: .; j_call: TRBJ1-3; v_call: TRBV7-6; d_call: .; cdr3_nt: TGTGCCAGCAGCTTTCTGGAATTAAACTCTGGAAACACCATATATTTT; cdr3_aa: CASSFLELNSGNTIYF
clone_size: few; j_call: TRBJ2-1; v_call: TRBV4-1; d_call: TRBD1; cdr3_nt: TGCGCCAGCAGCTTCGGAGGACAGGGGAGTGCCTACAATGAGCAGTTCTTC; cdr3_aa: CASSFGGQGSAYNEQFF
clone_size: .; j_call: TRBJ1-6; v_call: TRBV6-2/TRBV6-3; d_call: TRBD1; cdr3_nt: TGTGCCAGCAGTGCCGGGACAGGGTTCTCCTATAATTCACCCCTCCACTTT; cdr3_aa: CASSAGTGFSYNSPLHF
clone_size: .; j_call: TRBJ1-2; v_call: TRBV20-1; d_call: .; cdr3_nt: TGCAGTGCTAGAGATAAGGGGGGTGGCTATGGCTACACCTTC; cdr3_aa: CSARDKGGGYGYTF
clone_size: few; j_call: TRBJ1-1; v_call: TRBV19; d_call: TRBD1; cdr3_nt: TGTGCCAGTAGCCCCGCAGGGGGCTTTCCTGAAGCTTTCTTT; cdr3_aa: CASSPAGGFPEAFF
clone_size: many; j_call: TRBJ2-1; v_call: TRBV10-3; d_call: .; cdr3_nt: TGTGCCATCAGTGAGTCGGTTAATGAGCAGTTCTTC; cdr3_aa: CAISESVNEQFF
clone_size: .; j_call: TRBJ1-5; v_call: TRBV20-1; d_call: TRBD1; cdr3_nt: TGCAGTGCTAGGGCCCGGGACAGTACCCTTCATAGCAATCAGCCCCAGCATTTT; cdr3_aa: CSARARDSTLHSNQPQHF
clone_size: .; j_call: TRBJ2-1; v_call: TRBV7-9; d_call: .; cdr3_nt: TGTGCCAGCAGTCCCTCTGACAGTTCCTACAATGAGCAGTTCTTC; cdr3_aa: CASSPSDSSYNEQFF
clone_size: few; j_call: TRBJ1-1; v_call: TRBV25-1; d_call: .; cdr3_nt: TGTGCCAGCAGTGAATACGGGGGGATTGAAGCTTTCTTT; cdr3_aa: CASSEYGGIEAFF
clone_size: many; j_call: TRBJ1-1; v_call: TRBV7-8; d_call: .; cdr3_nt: TGTGCCAGCAGCTTAGCGTTCGGGAACACTGAAGCTTTCTTT; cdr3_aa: CASSLAFGNTEAFF
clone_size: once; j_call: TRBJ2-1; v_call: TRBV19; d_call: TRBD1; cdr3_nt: TGTGCCAGTAGTACCCCGGGACAGGGGGCATACAATGAGCAGTTCTTC; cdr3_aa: CASSTPGQGAYNEQFF
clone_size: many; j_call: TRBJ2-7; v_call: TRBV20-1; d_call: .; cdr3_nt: TGCAGTGCTAGAGCGGCGGACAGTCTCTCCTACGAGCAGTACTTC; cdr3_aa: CSARAADSLSYEQYF
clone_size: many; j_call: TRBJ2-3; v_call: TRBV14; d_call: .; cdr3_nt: TGTGCCAGCAGCCACGCTCCGGGGCAGGGGACAGATACGCAGTATTTT; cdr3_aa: CASSHAPGQGTDTQYF
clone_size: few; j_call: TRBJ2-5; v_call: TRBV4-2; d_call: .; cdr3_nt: TGTGCCAGCAGCCAAGAGGGGGGGGCCCAAGAGACCCAGTACTTC; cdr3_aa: CASSQEGGAQETQYF
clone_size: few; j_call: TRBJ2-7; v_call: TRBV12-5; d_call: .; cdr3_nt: TGTGCTAGTGGTTTGTTCGCGGCAACAGGGCGCTACGAGCAGTACTTC; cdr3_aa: CASGLFAATGRYEQYF
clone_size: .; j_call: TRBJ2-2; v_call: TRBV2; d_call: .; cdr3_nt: TGTGCCAGCAGTGATACGTTCTCCACCACCGCCGGGGAGCTGTTTTTT; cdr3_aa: CASSDTFSTTAGELFF
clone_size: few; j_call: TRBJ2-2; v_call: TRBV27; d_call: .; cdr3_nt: TGTGCCAGCAAAACCCGTACAGGGCATACCAGCGTGAGGGAGCTGTTTTTT; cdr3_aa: CASKTRTGHTSVRELFF